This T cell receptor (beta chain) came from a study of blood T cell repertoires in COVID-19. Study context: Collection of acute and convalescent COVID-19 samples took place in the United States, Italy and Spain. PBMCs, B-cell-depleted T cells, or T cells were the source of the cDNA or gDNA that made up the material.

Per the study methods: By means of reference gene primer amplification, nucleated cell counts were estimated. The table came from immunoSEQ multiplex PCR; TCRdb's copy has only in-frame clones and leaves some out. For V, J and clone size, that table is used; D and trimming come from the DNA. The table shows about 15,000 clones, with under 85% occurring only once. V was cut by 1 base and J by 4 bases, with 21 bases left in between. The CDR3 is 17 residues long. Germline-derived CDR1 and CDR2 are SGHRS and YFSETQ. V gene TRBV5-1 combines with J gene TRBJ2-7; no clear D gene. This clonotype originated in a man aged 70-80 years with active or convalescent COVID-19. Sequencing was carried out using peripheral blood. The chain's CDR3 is CASSLTQNLAGPYEQYF. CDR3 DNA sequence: TGCGCCAGCAGCTTGACCCAAAACCTTGCAGGCCCATACGAGCAGTACTTC.